One and the same sample provided the 5 T cell receptor beta chains below, sequenced in a study of T cell repertoires in cytomegalovirus infection. Via MiXCR, TCRdb re-called the reads, giving one row per CDR3 protein. The sample carries tens of thousands of distinct CDR3 sequences, roughly 20% recorded once. Their antigens remain unidentified. This specimen was CD8+ T cells from cultured PBMCs, taken from culture after CMV antigen stimulation. These receptors originate from a human donor in good health (CMV status not recorded). Some clones in this sample may be carry-over from other donors' samples.

V is TRBV29-1 and J is TRBJ2-3; 7 positions match TRBD2. The CDR3 spans 15 residues. Germline CDR1 SQVTM, CDR2 ANQGSEA. J was trimmed by 0 bases and V by 3 bases; bases with no gene match: 6. CDR3 sequence: CSVDGLAASTDTQYF. For the CDR3, the DNA is TGCAGCGTTGATGGTCTAGCGGCTAGCACAGATACGCAGTATTTT.

This sequence joins TRBV7-8 and TRBJ2-1, with D perhaps matching TRBD1 (6 bases). V was clipped by 4 bases and J by 3 bases, with 10 bases between them. CDR1 and CDR2 (germline): SGHVS, FQNEAQ. The CDR3 sequence is 14 residues long. This CDR3 reads CASSSRTDYNEQFF. The CDR3 DNA follows: TGTGCCAGCAGCTCCCGGACAGACTACAATGAGCAGTTCTTC.

The genes are TRBV19 and TRBJ1-1; D remains ambiguous. The ends were cut back, 3 bases at V and 0 bases at J, with 5 bases in the middle. The CDR3 length is 13 residues. CDR1 is LNHDA and CDR2 is SQIVND in the germline V gene (reference sequence). Here the CDR3 DNA reads TGTGCCAGTAGTATTTACATGAACACTGAAGCTTTCTTT. Protein: CASSIYMNTEAFF.

The V and J genes are TRBV27 and TRBJ1-2; D perhaps matches TRBD1 (5 bases). Trimming took 5 bases from V and 3 from J, leaving 13 bases between them. The CDR3 sequence is 14 residues long. CDR1 and CDR2 (germline): MNHEY, SMNVEV (reference sequence). CDR3 loop: CASSPGQGYYGYTF. The CDR3 nucleotides read TGTGCCAGCAGTCCTGGGCAGGGATACTATGGCTACACCTTC.

This clonotype was detected many times. This chain connects TRBV27 to TRBJ1-1, with a possible D match to TRBD1 (6 bases). From germline, CDR1 is MNHEY and CDR2 SMNVEV (reference sequence). The CDR3 has 15 amino acids. V gave up 3 bases and J gave up 1 base, with 12 bases separating them. DNA for the CDR3: TGTGCCAGCAGTTTTACGAGGGGGTGGAACACTGAAGCTTTCTTT. Translating it yields CASSFTRGWNTEAFF.